In its sample, the clone carrying this T cell receptor beta chain was seen a few times. These data originate in a study of T-cell reconstitution after alpha-beta-depleted transplantation in children. For TCRbeta, the library was prepared with unique molecular identifiers. Using its own MiXCR run on the PCR reads, TCRdb lists one record per CDR3 protein. Among roughly 400,000 distinct CDR3 sequences listed, about 20% were seen once. The CDR3 contains 18 residues. The germline V gene encodes CDR1 MNHEY and CDR2 SVGAGI. V was shortened by 1 base and J by 0 bases, with 13 bases between the two germline ends.

This TCR was recovered from a human donor who donated a stem cell graft to a child with acute myeloid leukemia. The rearrangement uses TRBV6-5 and TRBJ1-6; D remains unclear. The sample in question was PBMCs from the stem cell graft donor, obtained from the stem cell graft. The CDR3 DNA reads as TGTGCCAGCAGTTACTGGGCCACGAAGAGCTCCTATAATTCACCCCTCCACTTT. Amino acid sequence: CASSYWATKSSYNSPLHF.